What follows describes a single T cell receptor (beta chain). TCRdb itself ran the 5' RACE reads through MiXCR, one entry per CDR3 protein. The profile shows 450,000 to 600,000 distinct CDR3 sequences, roughly 14% of them singletons. The data belong to a study of T cells after yellow fever vaccination. Germline assignment: CDR1 SGHDT and CDR2 YYEEEE. Trimming pared 0 bases from V and 4 bases from J, leaving 13 bases between. The CDR3 covers 15 residues. This receptor was taken from a man aged 25-45 years who received the YFV17D yellow fever vaccine. The source material was PBMCs, sampled on the day of the yellow fever booster vaccination. This rearrangement joins TRBV5-6 to TRBJ1-1; a weak D match, TRBD1 (5 bases). The CDR3 spells CASSLEGVLGTEAFF. CDR3 nucleotide sequence: TGTGCCAGCAGCTTGGAAGGGGTCCTAGGCACTGAAGCTTTCTTT.